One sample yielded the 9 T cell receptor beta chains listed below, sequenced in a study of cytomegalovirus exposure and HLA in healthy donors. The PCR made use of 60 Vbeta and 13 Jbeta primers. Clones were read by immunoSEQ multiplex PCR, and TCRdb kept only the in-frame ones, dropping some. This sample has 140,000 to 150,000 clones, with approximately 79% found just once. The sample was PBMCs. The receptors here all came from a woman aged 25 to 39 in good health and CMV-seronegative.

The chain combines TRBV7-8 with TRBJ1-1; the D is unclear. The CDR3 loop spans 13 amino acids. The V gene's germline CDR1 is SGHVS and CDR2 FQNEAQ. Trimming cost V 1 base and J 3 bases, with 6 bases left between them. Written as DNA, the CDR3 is TGTGCCAGCAGCTTAGGCCTAGACACTGAAGCTTTCTTT. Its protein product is CASSLGLDTEAFF.

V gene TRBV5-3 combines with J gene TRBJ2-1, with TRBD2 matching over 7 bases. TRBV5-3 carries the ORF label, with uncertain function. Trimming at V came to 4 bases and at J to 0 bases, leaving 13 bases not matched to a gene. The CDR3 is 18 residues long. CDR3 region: CARSPGGTPSSSYNEQFF. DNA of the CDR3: TGTGCCAGAAGCCCGGGGGGTACACCCTCAAGCTCCTACAATGAGCAGTTCTTC.

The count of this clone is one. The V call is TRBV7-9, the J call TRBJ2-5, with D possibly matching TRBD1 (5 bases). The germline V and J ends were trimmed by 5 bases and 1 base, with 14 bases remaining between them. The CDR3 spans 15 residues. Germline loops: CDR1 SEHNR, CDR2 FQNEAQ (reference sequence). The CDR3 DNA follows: TGTGCCAGCAGCCTAGTCCGACAGCTCCAAGAGACCCAGTACTTC. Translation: CASSLVRQLQETQYF.

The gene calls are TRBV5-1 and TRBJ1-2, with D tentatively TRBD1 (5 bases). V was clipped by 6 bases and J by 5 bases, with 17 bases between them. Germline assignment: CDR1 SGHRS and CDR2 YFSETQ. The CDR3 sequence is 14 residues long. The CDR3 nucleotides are TGCGCCAGCACCCTTAATTGGGGGGAATATGGCTACACCTTC. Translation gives CASTLNWGEYGYTF.

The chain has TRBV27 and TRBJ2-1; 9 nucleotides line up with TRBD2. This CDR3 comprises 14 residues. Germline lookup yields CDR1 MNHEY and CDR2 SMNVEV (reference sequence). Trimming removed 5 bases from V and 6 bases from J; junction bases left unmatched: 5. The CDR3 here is CASSPAGGSNEQFF. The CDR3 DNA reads TGTGCCAGCAGTCCCGCGGGGGGGTCCAATGAGCAGTTCTTC.

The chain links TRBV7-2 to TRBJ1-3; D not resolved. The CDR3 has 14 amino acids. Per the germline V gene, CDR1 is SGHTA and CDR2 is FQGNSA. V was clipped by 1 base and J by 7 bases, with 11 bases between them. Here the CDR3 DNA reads TGTGCCAGCAGCTTAGATCGGGGAGGGAACACCATATATTTT. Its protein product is CASSLDRGGNTIYF.

In DNA, the CDR3 is TGTGCCAGCAGCTCAACTAGCGGGGAGACCCAGTACTTC. Translated, it gives CASSSTSGETQYF. J is TRBJ2-5 and V is TRBV7-7, with 9 bases that match TRBD2. The CDR3 has 13 residues. From germline, CDR1 is SSHAT and CDR2 FNYEAQ (reference sequence). Trimming removed 4 bases from V and 5 bases from J; junction bases left unmatched: 2.

CDR3 in DNA: TGTGCCAGCAGTGGTTGGGACAGGGGCTCCTACGAGCAGTACTTC. Protein sequence: CASSGWDRGSYEQYF. The chain employs TRBV2 and TRBJ2-7; 10 bases line up with TRBD1. The ends lost 4 bases at V and 0 bases at J; junction bases unmatched: 3. Germline values: CDR1 SNHLY, CDR2 FYNNEI. This CDR3 is built from 15 residues.

The chain's CDR3 is CSVYGTSGGHTDTQYF. The CDR3 coding sequence is TGCAGCGTTTATGGGACTAGCGGGGGCCACACAGATACGCAGTATTTT. This rearrangement joins TRBV29-1 to TRBJ2-3; 14 nucleotides match TRBD2. With V trimmed by 5 bases and J by 2 bases, 6 bases remained unmatched. Germline V gene sequence: CDR1 SQVTM, CDR2 ANQGSEA. The CDR3 sequence is 16 residues long.